Here is one TCR beta chain with its context. The PCR made use of 60 Vbeta and 13 Jbeta primers. This table comes from immunoSEQ multiplex PCR, and its TCRdb copy is limited to in-frame clones, with some not included. The sample carries over 110,000 clones, 60% to 80% recorded once. Trimming pared 3 bases from V and 0 bases from J, leaving 11 bases between. Germline V gene lookup returns CDR1 SQVTM and CDR2 ANQGSEA. This CDR3 has 14 residues. These data belong to a study of cytomegalovirus exposure and HLA in healthy donors. The sequence came from a man between 18 and 35 years old in good health and CMV-seronegative. V and J are TRBV29-1 and TRBJ1-2; D is perhaps TRBD1 (5 bases). Material for sequencing was PBMCs. The CDR3 is CSVDFSGPNYGYTF. The CDR3 DNA follows: TGCAGCGTTGACTTCTCAGGGCCTAACTATGGCTACACCTTC. The full variable domain, its missing parts supplied by reference TRBV29-1 and TRBJ1-2, is SAVISQKPSRDICQRGTSLTIQCQVDSQVTMMFWYRQQPGQSLTLIATANQGSEATYESGFVIDKFPISRPNLTFSTLTVSNMSPEDSSIYLCSVDFSGPNYGYTFGSGTRLTVV.